This TCR beta chain was captured in a study of T cell responses to AZD1222 COVID-19 vaccine. About this clone itself: As yet, its antigen is unknown.

Findings of the study overall: Sampling captured repertoires only after the peak T cell response. Across the whole spike, CD4 TCRs peaked at regions 160-218 and 743-854.

Using immunoSEQ multiplex PCR, the repertoire was profiled, and TCRdb retains in-frame clones only, with some absent. The profile shows about 130,000 clones, 80% to 95% of them singletons. This CDR3 has 13 residues. The V gene lost 1 base and the J gene lost 4 bases, with 8 bases spanning the gap. Looked up from germline, CDR1 is SGHDN and CDR2 is FVKESK. V gene TRBV14 combines with J gene TRBJ2-7; no definite D call. The material sequenced was peripheral blood, taken on day 0 of AZD1222 vaccination. This receptor was obtained from an adult in good health. The CDR3 DNA follows: TGTGCCAGCAGCCAAGGTTTTCGTTACGAGCAGTACTTC. This sequence encodes CASSQGFRYEQYF.